A selection of T cell receptor beta chains follows, all from one sample in a study of T cell responses to AZD1222 COVID-19 vaccine. TCRdb keeps only in-frame clones here, not all; method: immunoSEQ multiplex PCR. Among about 180,000 clones listed, 85% to 90% were seen once. Sequencing used peripheral blood, obtained on day 0 of AZD1222 vaccination. These TCRs come from an adult in good health. Both conserved end residues are part of each CDR3. D genes are given only for firm matches. The size of a clone is reported for some rows only, either as once, few or many, or as a class for expanded clones.

v_call	clone_size	d_call	j_call	cdr3_nt	cdr3_aa
TRBV7-2	NA	TRBD2	TRBJ2-4	TGTGCCAGCAGCTTTGGGGTAGCGGGGAGATCCAAAAACATTCAGTACTTC	CASSFGVAGRSKNIQYF
TRBV4-1	NA	NA	TRBJ1-2	TGCGCCAGCAGCAAACCAGGGGTATGGGGCTACACCTTC	CASSKPGVWGYTF
TRBV6-6	NA	NA	TRBJ1-5	TGTGCCAGCAGCCAAGGAGTCCAGCCCCAGCATTTT	CASSQGVQPQHF
TRBV6-1	NA	NA	TRBJ1-1	TGTGCCAGCAGTGAAGGTCCGGGCAGGAGCACTGAAGCTTTCTTT	CASSEGPGRSTEAFF
TRBV9	NA	NA	TRBJ2-7	TGTGCCAGCAGCGTAGGGTACAGGGCCTCCAACGAGCAGTACTTC	CASSVGYRASNEQYF
TRBV6-5	NA	TRBD1	TRBJ1-2	TGTGCCAGCAGCCGGGACAGGTCTTTTCGCTACACCTTC	CASSRDRSFRYTF
TRBV7-2	NA	NA	TRBJ2-5	TGTGCCAGCAGCTTAACGGGGAGAAGGGGTCAAGAGACCCAGTACTTC	CASSLTGRRGQETQYF
TRBV11-2	NA	NA	TRBJ1-5	TGTGCCAGCAGCCCCCAGGGCAGGGATCAGCCCCAGCATTTT	CASSPQGRDQPQHF
TRBV18	NA	NA	TRBJ2-7	TGTGCCAGCTCACCACTAGGAGGGGGGGACGAGCAGTACTTC	CASSPLGGGDEQYF
TRBV5-6	few	NA	TRBJ1-5	TGTGCCAGCAGCTTGGGCAGTTGGGGTCAGCCCCAGCATTTT	CASSLGSWGQPQHF
TRBV29-1	NA	NA	TRBJ2-7	TGCAGCGTTGACGGCGGCTCCTACGAGCAGTACTTC	CSVDGGSYEQYF
TRBV6-5	once	NA	TRBJ2-6	TGTGCCAGCAGTTACCTGAGCTCTGGGGCCAACGTCCTGACTTTC	CASSYLSSGANVLTF
TRBV28	NA	NA	TRBJ1-1	TGTGCCAGCCGACGAGGGAATAACGTTGAAGCTTTCTTT	CASRRGNNVEAFF
TRBV11-2	NA	NA	TRBJ1-1	TGTGCCAGCAGCCGCCTAGGGCGAACTGAAGCTTTCTTT	CASSRLGRTEAFF
TRBV3-1/TRBV3-2	NA	NA	TRBJ2-7	TGTGCCAGCAGCCAAGACCGACAGAGCTCCTACGAGCAGTACTTC	CASSQDRQSSYEQYF
TRBV6-2/TRBV6-3	many	NA	TRBJ2-1	TGTGCCAGCAGTTTCGGGGGTGATATGAATGAGCAGTTCTTC	CASSFGGDMNEQFF
TRBV27	NA	TRBD1	TRBJ1-1	TGTGCCAGCAGTTTAGTGTCAGGGGGCACTGAAGCTTTCTTT	CASSLVSGGTEAFF
TRBV3-1/TRBV3-2	NA	NA	TRBJ1-6	TGTGCCAGCAGCCAAGGGCCATATAATTCACCCCTCCACTTT	CASSQGPYNSPLHF
TRBV19	NA	NA	TRBJ2-3	TGTGCCAGTAGTGGGGGTATAGGGGGCACAGATACGCAGTATTTT	CASSGGIGGTDTQYF
TRBV21-1	NA	NA	TRBJ1-5	TGTGCCAGCAGCAACGGGGGACAGGGGCTCATGAGCAATCAGCCCCAGCATTTT	CASSNGGQGLMSNQPQHF
TRBV7-9	NA	TRBD1	TRBJ1-1	TGTGCCAGCAGTTGGGACAGGGGCACTGAAGCTTTCTTT	CASSWDRGTEAFF
TRBV7-6	NA	NA	TRBJ2-3	TGTGCCAGCAGCTTAGCCCTCACAGATACGCAGTATTTT	CASSLALTDTQYF
TRBV9	NA	NA	TRBJ2-7	TGTGCCAGCAGCGTAGGGTTAGGTCCCTACGAGCAGTACTTC	CASSVGLGPYEQYF
TRBV2	NA	NA	TRBJ2-3	TGTGCCAGCAGTGAACTACTTGTGAGCACAGATACGCAGTATTTT	CASSELLVSTDTQYF
TRBV5-1	NA	NA	TRBJ2-5	TGCGCCAGCAGCAATGGCGGGGCAGGGGAGGAGACCCAGTACTTC	CASSNGGAGEETQYF
TRBV5-4	NA	TRBD1	TRBJ2-5	TGTGCCAGCAGCTCCGGACAGGTCCAAGAGACCCAGTACTTC	CASSSGQVQETQYF
TRBV12-3/TRBV12-4	NA	NA	TRBJ1-3	TGTGCCAGCAGATTGCCCCGAGACACCATATATTTT	CASRLPRDTIYF
TRBV28	NA	NA	TRBJ2-7	TGTGCCAGCAGAAGCCGGCCGCCGGGGGGCCACGAGCAGTACTTC	CASRSRPPGGHEQYF
TRBV19	NA	NA	TRBJ1-5	TGTGCCAGTAGGAATACAGGGAATCAGCCCCAGCATTTT	CASRNTGNQPQHF
TRBV27	NA	NA	TRBJ2-7	TGTGCCAGCAGCGAGGCAGCGTACTACGAGCAGTACTTC	CASSEAAYYEQYF
TRBV12-5	once	NA	TRBJ1-4	TGTGCTAGTGGTAGCGGATGGGCTTCTAATGAAAAACTGTTTTTT	CASGSGWASNEKLFF
TRBV21-1	NA	NA	TRBJ2-3	TGTGCCAGCAGCAAAGTCCCTTTCGGTCAGGGCGTTGATACGCAGTATTTT	CASSKVPFGQGVDTQYF
TRBV7-6	once	TRBD1	TRBJ1-1	TGTGCCAGCAGCTCTCTTACCACAGGGGGCAAGAACACTGAAGCTTTCTTT	CASSSLTTGGKNTEAFF
TRBV15	NA	TRBD2	TRBJ2-5	TGTGCCACCAGCAGAACAATCGGGGGGGGCCGGGAGACCCAGTACTTC	CATSRTIGGGRETQYF
TRBV6-2/TRBV6-3	NA	NA	TRBJ2-7	TGTGCCAGCAGTTACTCCCTCCATCAGCGCACTATCGGAGGAAACTACGAGCAGTACTTC	CASSYSLHQRTIGGNYEQYF
TRBV7-2	NA	NA	TRBJ1-6	TGTGCCAGCAGGTACGCAGCAGGGGATCGTGGTTCACCCCTCCACTTT	CASRYAAGDRGSPLHF
TRBV9	NA	NA	TRBJ2-2	TGTGCCAGCGGCCCGTGGCAGGGAGGCACCGGGGAGCTGTTTTTT	CASGPWQGGTGELFF
TRBV28	NA	NA	TRBJ1-3	TGTGCCAGCAGCTCAGGGGCCGCTGGAAACACCATATATTTT	CASSSGAAGNTIYF
TRBV21-1	once	NA	TRBJ1-4	TGTGCCAGCAGCAAAGCGCTAAAGACGAGGACGGGGGAAAAACTGTTTTTT	CASSKALKTRTGEKLFF
TRBV11-2	once	NA	TRBJ2-6	TGTGCCAGCAGCCTACAGGTATCTGGGGCCAACGTCCTGACTTTC	CASSLQVSGANVLTF
TRBV24-1	NA	NA	TRBJ2-5	TGTGCCACCAGTGATAGATACAAGCAAGAGACCCAGTACTTC	CATSDRYKQETQYF
TRBV10-3	once	NA	TRBJ1-2	TGTGCCATCAGTGAGCCCGGGAGGAATGGCTACACCTTC	CAISEPGRNGYTF
TRBV7-8	NA	NA	TRBJ1-2	TGTGCCAGCAGCTTAGCGCGCGGGGGAGGCTATGGCTACACCTTC	CASSLARGGGYGYTF
TRBV6-1	NA	NA	TRBJ1-6	TGTGCCAGCAGTGAAGGACAAAACTCCTATAATTCACCCCTCCACTTT	CASSEGQNSYNSPLHF
TRBV19	NA	NA	TRBJ1-2	TGTGCCAGTAGTATGGGGGACTTTTTGGGCTATGGCTACACCTTC	CASSMGDFLGYGYTF
TRBV4-2	NA	NA	TRBJ2-7	TGTGCCAGCAGCCCACAGGGTCACGAGCAGTACTTC	CASSPQGHEQYF
TRBV14	NA	NA	TRBJ2-7	TGTGCCAGCAGCCAACGACTAATACCCTTGGGGGAGCAGTACTTC	CASSQRLIPLGEQYF
TRBV7-8	NA	TRBD1	TRBJ2-7	TGTGCCAGCAGCTGGGCATCGGGACAGGCCTACGAGCAGTACTTC	CASSWASGQAYEQYF
TRBV5-5	NA	TRBD1	TRBJ1-2	TGTGCCAGCAGCCCTCCCGACAGGGGAGGCTACTATGGCTACACCTTC	CASSPPDRGGYYGYTF
TRBV3-1/TRBV3-2	NA	NA	TRBJ2-3	TGTGCCAGCAGCCAAGATAGGAGCGGTAGCACAGATACGCAGTATTTT	CASSQDRSGSTDTQYF
TRBV7-2	NA	NA	TRBJ1-6	TGTGCCAGCAGCTTAAGCGGGTGGCGGATGGATTCACCCCTCCACTTT	CASSLSGWRMDSPLHF
TRBV2	NA	NA	TRBJ1-4	TGTGCCAGCAGTGAAGGGTTAACTAATGAAAAACTGTTTTTT	CASSEGLTNEKLFF
TRBV27	NA	NA	TRBJ2-7	TGTGCCAGCGAATACGAGCAGTACTTC	CASEYEQYF
TRBV6-5	NA	NA	TRBJ2-2	TGTGCCAGCAGTTTTCGGGACCACAACGGGGAGCTGTTTTTT	CASSFRDHNGELFF
TRBV5-6	few	TRBD1	TRBJ2-7	TGTGCCAGCAGCCCCGGGACAGTTCATCTTACCTACGAGCAGTACTTC	CASSPGTVHLTYEQYF
TRBV19	NA	NA	TRBJ1-1	TGTGCCAGTAGTGGAGGACGGCTTAACACTGAAGCTTTCTTT	CASSGGRLNTEAFF
TRBV13	NA	TRBD2	TRBJ2-2	TGTGCCAGCAGCCCCGTAGCGGGGAACACCGGGGAGCTGTTTTTT	CASSPVAGNTGELFF